The rows below give T cell receptor beta chains drawn from one sample of a study of blood T cell repertoires in COVID-19. Sequencing was performed with immunoSEQ multiplex PCR; in TCRdb, only in-frame clones are kept and a portion is missing. Of 66,000 or so clones in the sample, 80% are singletons; the top ten hold about a tenth. The sample was peripheral blood. The receptor source for this set is a human donor in a cohort sampled during active COVID-19. CDR3s include the opening cysteine and the closing phenylalanine or tryptophan. The D gene is left open where the match is weak. Part of the rows lack a size; the others show once, few, many or a class for expanded clones.

length: 14
V: TRBV9
D: TRBD1
J: TRBJ2-7
size: .
CDR3: CASSSPGTGHEQYF
DNA: TGTGCCAGCAGCTCCCCTGGGACAGGGCACGAGCAGTACTTC

length: 19
V: TRBV4-3
D: TRBD2
J: TRBJ2-5
size: .
CDR3: CASSQEAGTSGHPQETQYF
DNA: TGCGCCAGCAGCCAAGAGGCGGGGACTAGCGGGCATCCCCAAGAGACCCAGTACTTC

length: 10
V: TRBV28
D: .
J: TRBJ1-5
size: .
CDR3: CISGNQPQHF
DNA: TGTATATCAGGCAATCAGCCCCAGCATTTT

length: 14
V: TRBV5-1
D: .
J: TRBJ1-6
size: .
CDR3: CASSLAGDLSPLHF
DNA: TGCGCCAGCAGCTTGGCAGGGGACCTATCACCCCTCCACTTT

length: 16
V: TRBV5-1
D: TRBD2
J: TRBJ2-3
size: .
CDR3: CASSPGASGITDTQYF
DNA: TGCGCCAGCAGCCCGGGCGCTAGCGGGATCACAGATACGCAGTATTTT

length: 14
V: TRBV29-1
D: TRBD1
J: TRBJ1-3
size: .
CDR3: CSVEVTGVGNTIYF
DNA: TGCAGCGTTGAAGTGACAGGGGTTGGAAACACCATATATTTT

length: 16
V: TRBV10-3
D: TRBD2
J: TRBJ2-7
size: .
CDR3: CAISEGSSGKKNEQYF
DNA: TGTGCCATCAGTGAGGGGTCTAGCGGGAAGAAAAACGAGCAGTACTTC

length: 13
V: TRBV10-2
D: .
J: TRBJ2-1
size: once
CDR3: CASTLGTYNEQFF
DNA: TGCGCCAGCACCCTGGGCACCTACAATGAGCAGTTCTTC

length: 16
V: TRBV19
D: TRBD1
J: TRBJ2-6
size: .
CDR3: CASRIQGAGGANVLTF
DNA: TGTGCCAGTAGGATACAGGGGGCTGGTGGGGCCAACGTCCTGACTTTC

length: 12
V: TRBV29-1
D: .
J: TRBJ2-3
size: .
CDR3: CSAGHNTDTQYF
DNA: TGCAGCGCCGGACACAACACAGATACGCAGTATTTT

length: 14
V: TRBV25-1
D: .
J: TRBJ1-3
size: few
CDR3: CASSSALSGNTIYF
DNA: TGTGCCAGCTCCTCCGCGCTCTCTGGAAACACCATATATTTT

length: 14
V: TRBV5-7
D: TRBD1
J: TRBJ1-4
size: .
CDR3: CASSGQGSNEKLFF
DNA: TGTGCCAGCAGCGGACAGGGCAGTAATGAAAAACTGTTTTTT

length: 15
V: TRBV20-1
D: TRBD2
J: TRBJ2-1
size: .
CDR3: CSASAGTSTYNEQFF
DNA: TGCAGTGCTAGTGCCGGGACTAGCACCTACAATGAGCAGTTCTTC

length: 16
V: TRBV5-1
D: TRBD1
J: TRBJ1-4
size: .
CDR3: CASSLEGTGGNEKLFF
DNA: TGCGCCAGCAGCTTGGAGGGGACAGGGGGAAATGAAAAACTGTTTTTT

length: 16
V: TRBV21-1
D: .
J: TRBJ1-6
size: .
CDR3: CASRMDRATYNSPLHF
DNA: TGTGCCAGCAGGATGGACAGGGCCACCTATAATTCACCCCTCCACTTT

length: 13
V: TRBV2
D: TRBD1
J: TRBJ2-5
size: few
CDR3: CASMAGGWETQYF
DNA: TGTGCCAGCATGGCAGGGGGCTGGGAGACCCAGTACTTC

length: 14
V: TRBV25-1
D: .
J: TRBJ2-3
size: .
CDR3: CASSSNGGLDTQYF
DNA: TGTGCCAGCAGTAGCAACGGGGGTTTAGATACGCAGTATTTT

length: 15
V: TRBV28
D: .
J: TRBJ1-1
size: .
CDR3: CASSLVARVGTEAFF
DNA: TGTGCCAGCAGTTTAGTCGCCAGGGTGGGCACTGAAGCTTTCTTT

length: 15
V: TRBV19
D: .
J: TRBJ1-4
size: few
CDR3: CASTHKRSTNEKLFF
DNA: TGTGCCAGTACTCATAAGAGGTCAACTAATGAAAAACTGTTTTTT

length: 14
V: TRBV27
D: TRBD1
J: TRBJ1-3
size: .
CDR3: CASSLQGAGNTIYF
DNA: TGTGCCAGCAGTCTCCAGGGGGCTGGAAACACCATATATTTT

length: 15
V: TRBV19
D: TRBD1
J: TRBJ1-1
size: .
CDR3: CASRRVGQGDTEAFF
DNA: TGTGCCAGTAGAAGGGTCGGACAGGGGGACACTGAAGCTTTCTTT

length: 17
V: TRBV5-5
D: TRBD1
J: TRBJ1-3
size: .
CDR3: CASSLVGTGGGGNTIYF
DNA: TGTGCCAGCAGCTTGGTAGGGACAGGGGGCGGAGGTAACACCATATATTTT

length: 13
V: TRBV3-1/TRBV3-2
D: .
J: TRBJ1-6
size: .
CDR3: CASSQGLNSPLHF
DNA: TGTGCCAGCAGCCAAGGTCTTAATTCACCCCTCCACTTT

length: 11
V: TRBV27
D: TRBD1
J: TRBJ2-7
size: .
CDR3: CASWDSDEQYF
DNA: TGTGCCAGCTGGGACAGCGACGAGCAGTACTTC

length: 15
V: TRBV9
D: .
J: TRBJ1-6
size: .
CDR3: CASSVGEMDNSPLHF
DNA: TGTGCCAGCAGCGTAGGAGAGATGGATAATTCACCCCTCCACTTT

length: 16
V: TRBV5-1
D: TRBD2
J: TRBJ2-3
size: .
CDR3: CASSLGLAAVTDTQYF
DNA: TGCGCCAGCAGCTTGGGGCTAGCGGCAGTCACAGATACGCAGTATTTT

length: 14
V: TRBV24-1
D: .
J: TRBJ2-7
size: once
CDR3: CATSDSARSHEQYF
DNA: TGTGCCACCAGTGATTCGGCCAGGTCCCACGAGCAGTACTTC

length: 13
V: TRBV5-1
D: .
J: TRBJ1-1
size: few
CDR3: CASSFVPVAEAFF
DNA: TGCGCCAGCAGCTTCGTGCCGGTGGCTGAAGCTTTCTTT

length: 14
V: TRBV6-5
D: .
J: TRBJ2-7
size: .
CDR3: CASSRAQGPYEQYF
DNA: TGTGCCAGCAGCCGGGCTCAGGGCCCTTACGAGCAGTACTTC

length: 13
V: TRBV11-3
D: .
J: TRBJ2-7
size: few
CDR3: CASSRGTDYEQYF
DNA: TGTGCCAGCAGCCGCGGGACGGACTACGAGCAGTACTTC

length: 15
V: TRBV9
D: .
J: TRBJ2-7
size: .
CDR3: CASSHRARAGDEQYF
DNA: TGTGCCAGCAGCCATAGAGCGAGGGCAGGAGACGAGCAGTACTTC

length: 12
V: TRBV2
D: .
J: TRBJ1-5
size: .
CDR3: CASSAGVLPQHF
DNA: TGTGCCAGCAGTGCGGGGGTCCTGCCCCAGCATTTT

length: 14
V: TRBV3-1/TRBV3-2
D: TRBD1
J: TRBJ2-7
size: .
CDR3: CASSHWDRIYEQYF
DNA: TGTGCCAGCAGCCATTGGGACAGGATTTACGAGCAGTACTTC

length: 16
V: TRBV5-1
D: .
J: TRBJ2-6
size: .
CDR3: CASSLAAGSGANVLTF
DNA: TGCGCCAGCAGCTTGGCTGCGGGCTCTGGGGCCAACGTCCTGACTTTC

length: 14
V: TRBV19
D: .
J: TRBJ2-7
size: .
CDR3: CASSPRRDKGEQYF
DNA: TGTGCCAGTAGTCCCCGGAGGGATAAGGGCGAGCAGTACTTC

length: 14
V: TRBV27
D: .
J: TRBJ2-1
size: .
CDR3: CASSSTAGADEQFF
DNA: TGTGCCAGCAGTTCAACTGCAGGGGCGGATGAGCAGTTCTTC

length: 13
V: TRBV6-5
D: .
J: TRBJ2-7
size: .
CDR3: CATADSTTYEQYF
DNA: TGTGCCACAGCAGACAGTACTACCTACGAGCAGTACTTC

length: 14
V: TRBV5-1
D: .
J: TRBJ1-6
size: .
CDR3: CASSSIAGDSPLHF
DNA: TGCGCCAGCAGCTCAATCGCGGGGGATTCACCCCTCCACTTT

length: 17
V: TRBV18
D: TRBD2
J: TRBJ2-6
size: .
CDR3: CASSQSGRGPGANVLTF
DNA: TGTGCCAGCTCACAGAGCGGGAGGGGTCCTGGGGCCAACGTCCTGACTTTC

length: 14
V: TRBV27
D: TRBD1
J: TRBJ1-2
size: .
CDR3: CASSLSTGPYGYTF
DNA: TGTGCCAGCAGTTTATCGACAGGGCCCTATGGCTACACCTTC

length: 16
V: TRBV5-4
D: TRBD1
J: TRBJ2-7
size: once
CDR3: CASSAQTGTGPREQYF
DNA: TGTGCCAGCAGCGCTCAAACCGGGACAGGGCCCAGGGAGCAGTACTTC

length: 17
V: TRBV27
D: TRBD2
J: TRBJ2-2
size: .
CDR3: CASSLRASGKYTGELFF
DNA: TGTGCCAGCAGTTTACGGGCTAGCGGGAAGTACACCGGGGAGCTGTTTTTT

length: 13
V: TRBV28
D: .
J: TRBJ1-2
size: once
CDR3: CASMVSADYGYTF
DNA: TGTGCCAGCATGGTAAGCGCAGACTATGGCTACACCTTC

length: 15
V: TRBV3-1/TRBV3-2
D: TRBD2
J: TRBJ2-3
size: .
CDR3: CASSLGLAPTDTQYF
DNA: TGTGCCAGCAGCTTGGGACTAGCCCCGACAGATACGCAGTATTTT

length: 14
V: TRBV18
D: .
J: TRBJ1-1
size: .
CDR3: CASSATTTLLEAFF
DNA: TGTGCCAGCTCAGCAACAACGACACTGCTTGAAGCTTTCTTT

length: 12
V: TRBV5-1
D: TRBD2
J: TRBJ2-1
size: .
CDR3: CASSLSGAEQFF
DNA: TGCGCCAGCAGCTTGAGCGGGGCTGAGCAGTTCTTC

length: 12
V: TRBV3-1/TRBV3-2
D: TRBD1
J: TRBJ2-7
size: .
CDR3: CASSQEGTGENF
DNA: TGTGCCAGCAGCCAAGAGGGGACAGGGGAGAACTTC

length: 15
V: TRBV6-5
D: TRBD1
J: TRBJ1-5
size: .
CDR3: CASGGTGGGNQPQHF
DNA: TGTGCCAGCGGCGGGACAGGTGGTGGCAATCAGCCCCAGCATTTT

length: 16
V: TRBV6-5
D: .
J: TRBJ2-7
size: .
CDR3: CASSYSIGAGSYEQYF
DNA: TGTGCCAGCAGTTACTCGATAGGGGCAGGCTCCTACGAGCAGTACTTC

length: 14
V: TRBV30
D: TRBD2
J: TRBJ2-3
size: .
CDR3: CAWNRKRDTDTQYF
DNA: TGTGCCTGGAACAGGAAGCGGGACACAGATACGCAGTATTTT